The 20 T cell receptor beta chains reported below all come from one sample, sequenced in a study of control samples from healthy donors and cancer patients. Libraries were prepared by immunoSEQ multiplex PCR; TCRdb keeps only in-frame clonotypes and omits some of them. The sample contains about 100,000 clones, less than 90% of which appear only once. The sample was blood. Every receptor here comes from a woman in her 50s in good health.

The chain has TRBV7-9 and TRBJ1-3; unclear D gene. V lost 5 bases and J lost 0, with 17 bases in between. Germline V CDR1 and CDR2: SEHNR, FQNEAQ (reference sequence). This CDR3 comprises 17 residues. CDR3 in DNA: TGTGCCAGCAGCCTCCGGCAAACCGGGGTCTCTGGAAACACCATATATTTT. It specifies CASSLRQTGVSGNTIYF.

The gene calls are TRBV28 and TRBJ1-4; D unclear. CDR3 length: 14 amino acids. Germline CDR1 and CDR2: MDHEN and SYDVKM. V was trimmed by 3 bases and J by 7 bases, leaving 12 bases between them. The CDR3 sequence: CASSLSGLGEKLFF. The CDR3 DNA reads as TGTGCCAGCAGTTTGTCAGGTCTAGGTGAAAAACTGTTTTTT.

V gene TRBV5-1 combines with J gene TRBJ1-6; no firm D call. This CDR3 is built from 13 residues. V was clipped by 4 bases and J by 9 bases, with 11 bases between them. CDR1 SGHRS and CDR2 YFSETQ come from the germline V gene. CDR3 nucleotides: TGCGCCAGCAGCCCTGAAGGTGGTTCACCCCTCCACTTT. Protein product: CASSPEGGSPLHF.

The chain couples TRBV5-1 to TRBJ2-1; TRBD2 agrees at 9 bases. Germline CDR1 and CDR2: SGHRS and YFSETQ. The V gene end was trimmed by 4 bases and the J gene end by 7 bases; junction bases not matched to a gene: 9. The CDR3 sequence is 15 residues long. CDR3 loop: CASSPPGSGGNEQFF. The CDR3 region has the DNA TGCGCCAGCAGCCCCCCAGGTAGCGGGGGAAATGAGCAGTTCTTC.

This clone was seen a single time. The chain uses TRBV9 and TRBJ2-5, with D possibly being TRBD2 (6 bases). Germline values: CDR1 SGDLS, CDR2 YYNGEE. The ends were cut back, 4 bases at V and 0 bases at J, with 10 bases in the middle. This CDR3 contains 14 residues. CDR3 in amino acids: CASSSAGNQETQYF. CDR3 in DNA: TGTGCCAGCAGCTCTGCGGGGAACCAAGAGACCCAGTACTTC.

Here the CDR3 reads CASSLGGPAREAFF. For the CDR3, the DNA is TGTGCCAGCAGCTTAGGGGGCCCCGCGCGTGAAGCTTTCTTT. The V and J genes are TRBV7-9 and TRBJ1-1; D might be TRBD1 (5 bases). V was cut by 1 base and J by 7 bases, with 13 bases left in between. In germline, CDR1 is SEHNR, CDR2 FQNEAQ (reference sequence). The CDR3 sequence is 14 residues long.

Concerning this clone itself: The same CDR3 arises from other DNA sequences in this sample as well. CDR3 residues: CASSQNRAQETQYF. CDR3 coding DNA: TGCGCCAGCAGCCAAAACAGGGCCCAAGAGACCCAGTACTTC. The chain employs TRBV4-3 and TRBJ2-5, with D maybe TRBD1 (6 bases). Per germline, CDR1 LGHNA and CDR2 YSLEER. The V gene lost 2 bases and the J gene lost 1 base, with 8 bases spanning the gap. The CDR3 is 14 amino acids.

Details on this clone: Other DNA sequences in this sample translate to the same CDR3. The rearrangement links TRBV18 to TRBJ2-3; the D is unclear. Trimming shortened V by 1 base and J by 5 bases, and 4 bases separated the two germline ends. Germline CDR1 reads KGHSH; CDR2 reads LQKENI. The CDR3 consists of 12 residues. In DNA, the CDR3 is TGTGCCAGCTCACCACGAGGAGATACGCAGTATTTT. Its translation is CASSPRGDTQYF.

The V gene is TRBV7-9, the J gene TRBJ1-1; tentatively, D is TRBD1 (6 bases). In germline, CDR1 is SEHNR, CDR2 FQNEAQ (reference sequence). This CDR3 spans 15 amino acids. Trimming removed 4 bases at V and 2 bases at J, with 14 bases between. The DNA for the CDR3 is TGTGCCAGCAGCTATCAGGGAGGGGGAAACACTGAAGCTTTCTTT. This translates into CASSYQGGGNTEAFF. Using reference TRBV7-9 and TRBJ1-1 for the parts outside the CDR3, the full variable domain is DTGVSQNPRHKITKRGQNVTFRCDPISEHNRLYWYRQTLGQGPEFLTYFQNEAQLEKSRLLSDRFSAERPKGSFSTLEIQRTEQGDSAMYLCASSYQGGGNTEAFFGQGTRLTVV.

V and J are TRBV4-3 and TRBJ2-1; TRBD2 matches at 9 bases. Per germline, CDR1 LGHNA and CDR2 YSLEER. The CDR3 consists of 16 residues. V gave up 3 bases and J gave up 0 bases; unmatched junction bases: 3. In DNA, the CDR3 is TGCGCCAGCAGCCATGGTAGCGGGAGCTCCTACAATGAGCAGTTCTTC. Translated, it gives CASSHGSGSSYNEQFF.

This clone was seen only once. The chain recombines TRBV12-3 or TRBV12-4 with TRBJ1-1, with no clear D. There are 12 residues in the CDR3. V lost 6 bases to trimming and J lost 7 bases, with 12 bases between them. This CDR3 reads CASRYWTGEAFF. CDR3 nucleotides: TGTGCCAGCAGATACTGGACGGGTGAAGCTTTCTTT.

The rearrangement uses TRBV6-5 and TRBJ1-4; possibly TRBD1 for D (6 bases). The CDR3 length is 14 residues. The germline V and J ends were trimmed by 7 bases and 6 bases, with 15 bases remaining between them. Germline assignment: CDR1 MNHEY and CDR2 SVGAGI. The CDR3 spells CASTLGGNDEKLFF. The CDR3 nucleotides read TGTGCCAGCACCTTAGGGGGTAATGATGAAAAACTGTTTTTT.

CDR3 residues: CASSLRSGSGLRVTEAFF. The CDR3 DNA reads as TGTGCCAGCAGCTTGAGGTCAGGATCAGGGCTAAGGGTCACTGAAGCTTTCTTT. This rearrangement joins TRBV7-9 to TRBJ1-1; possible D gene TRBD1, 5 bases. Trimming took off 3 bases at V and 4 bases at J, with 24 bases between the two ends. Germline-derived CDR1 and CDR2 are SEHNR and FQNEAQ (reference sequence). The CDR3 sequence is 18 residues long.

V gene TRBV4-3 combines with J gene TRBJ1-1, with D perhaps matching TRBD1 (5 bases). V gave up 4 bases and J gave up 6 bases, with 12 bases separating them. Germline CDR1 and CDR2: LGHNA and YSLEER. The CDR3 runs to 13 residues. The CDR3 nucleotides read TGCGCCAGCAGCCCGACAGACGGGGCTGAAGCTTTCTTT. It codes for CASSPTDGAEAFF.

The chain links TRBV28 to TRBJ2-2, with D perhaps TRBD2 (6 bases). The ends were cut back, 7 bases at V and 0 bases at J, with 12 bases in the middle. The CDR3 spans 15 residues. Germline V lookup: CDR1 MDHEN, CDR2 SYDVKM. This CDR3 reads CASKLRGANTGELFF. The CDR3 region has the DNA TGTGCCAGCAAACTGCGGGGCGCGAACACCGGGGAGCTGTTTTTT.

This chain links TRBV5-1 with TRBJ2-1; 13 nucleotides line up with TRBD2. Germline V CDR1 and CDR2: SGHRS, YFSETQ. The V segment lost 3 bases and the J segment 10 bases; nucleotides outside the gene matches: 4. The CDR3 loop spans 14 amino acids. For the CDR3, the DNA is TGCGCCAGCAGCTCGCCGGGACTAGCGGGAGAGCAGTTCTTC. This sequence encodes CASSSPGLAGEQFF.

A few counts support this clone. The V call is TRBV30, the J call TRBJ2-4; D ambiguous. The germline V and J ends were trimmed by 0 bases and 9 bases, with 6 bases remaining between them. In germline, CDR1 is GTSNPN, CDR2 SVGIG (reference sequence). The CDR3 extends over 11 amino acids. In DNA form, the CDR3 reads TGTGCCTGGAGTGTACAAGGCATTCAGTACTTC. It encodes CAWSVQGIQYF.

The rearrangement uses TRBV6-5 and TRBJ1-6; the match to TRBD1 covers 7 bases. The CDR3 is 13 amino acids. With 11 bases clipped from V and 5 bases from J, the junction kept 6 bases outside the gene matches. CDR1 and CDR2 from the germline V gene are MNHEY and SVGAGI. CDR3 coding DNA: TGTGCCGGTTGGACAGGCGATAATTCACCCCTCCACTTT. Translating it yields CAGWTGDNSPLHF.

The V and J genes are TRBV5-4 and TRBJ1-1, with D unresolved. CDR3 length: 15 amino acids. Germline CDR1 is SGHNT and CDR2 is YYREEE (reference sequence). Trimming pared 5 bases from V and 0 bases from J, leaving 14 bases between. CDR3 in amino acids: CASRPRQDLNTEAFF. For the CDR3, the DNA is TGTGCCAGCAGACCTAGACAAGATCTGAACACTGAAGCTTTCTTT.

The chain combines TRBV27 with TRBJ2-7; no clear D gene. The CDR3 contains 12 residues. Per germline, CDR1 MNHEY and CDR2 SMNVEV (reference sequence). V dropped 3 bases and J dropped 6 bases, with 9 bases sitting between them. DNA of the CDR3: TGTGCCAGCAGTTTTATTTCGGCCGAGCAGTACGTC. It encodes CASSFISAEQYV.